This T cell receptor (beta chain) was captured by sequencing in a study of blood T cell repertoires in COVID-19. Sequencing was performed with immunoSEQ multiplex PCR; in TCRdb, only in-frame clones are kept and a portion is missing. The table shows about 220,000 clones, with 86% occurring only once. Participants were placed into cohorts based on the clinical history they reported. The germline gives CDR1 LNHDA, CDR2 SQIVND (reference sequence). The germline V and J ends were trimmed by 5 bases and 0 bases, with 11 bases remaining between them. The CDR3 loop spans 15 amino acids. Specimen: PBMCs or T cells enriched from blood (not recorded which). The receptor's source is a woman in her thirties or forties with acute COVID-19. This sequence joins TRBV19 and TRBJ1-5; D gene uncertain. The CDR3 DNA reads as TGTGCCAGTAGTGCGTTCCCGAATAGCAATCAGCCCCAGCATTTT. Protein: CASSAFPNSNQPQHF.